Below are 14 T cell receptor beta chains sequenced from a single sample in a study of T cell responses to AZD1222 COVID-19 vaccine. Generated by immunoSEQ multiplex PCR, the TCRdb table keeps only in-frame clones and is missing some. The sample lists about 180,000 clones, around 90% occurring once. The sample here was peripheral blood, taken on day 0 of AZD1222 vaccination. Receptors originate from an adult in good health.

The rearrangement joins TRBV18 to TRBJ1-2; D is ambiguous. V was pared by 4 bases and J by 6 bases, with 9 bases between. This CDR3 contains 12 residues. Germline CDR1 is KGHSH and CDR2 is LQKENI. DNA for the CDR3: TGTGCCAGCTCACAGCGACAAGATGGCTACACCTTC. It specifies CASSQRQDGYTF.

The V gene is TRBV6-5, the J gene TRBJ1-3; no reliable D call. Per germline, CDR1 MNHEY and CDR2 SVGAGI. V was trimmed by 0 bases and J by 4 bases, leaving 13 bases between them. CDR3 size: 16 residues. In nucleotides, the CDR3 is TGTGCCAGCAGTTACTCGGTTCGCGGTAGCGGAAACACCATATATTTT. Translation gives CASSYSVRGSGNTIYF.

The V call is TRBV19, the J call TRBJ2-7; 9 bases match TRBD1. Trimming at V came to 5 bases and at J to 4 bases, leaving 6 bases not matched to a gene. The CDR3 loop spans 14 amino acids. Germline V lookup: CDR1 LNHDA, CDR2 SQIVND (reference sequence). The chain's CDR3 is CASSPWTGEYEQYF. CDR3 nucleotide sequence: TGTGCCAGTAGTCCCTGGACAGGGGAATACGAGCAGTACTTC.

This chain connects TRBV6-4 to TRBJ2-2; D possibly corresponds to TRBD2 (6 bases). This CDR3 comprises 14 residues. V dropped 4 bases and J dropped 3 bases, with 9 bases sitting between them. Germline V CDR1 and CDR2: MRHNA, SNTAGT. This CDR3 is CASSGPGDTGELFF. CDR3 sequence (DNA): TGTGCCAGCAGTGGCCCGGGAGACACCGGGGAGCTGTTTTTT.

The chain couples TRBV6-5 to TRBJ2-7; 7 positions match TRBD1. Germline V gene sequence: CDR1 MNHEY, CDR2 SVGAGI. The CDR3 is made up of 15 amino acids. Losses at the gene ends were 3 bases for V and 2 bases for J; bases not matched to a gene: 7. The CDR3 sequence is CASSYGTVSPYEQYF. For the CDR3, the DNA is TGTGCCAGCAGTTATGGGACAGTGAGCCCCTACGAGCAGTACTTC.

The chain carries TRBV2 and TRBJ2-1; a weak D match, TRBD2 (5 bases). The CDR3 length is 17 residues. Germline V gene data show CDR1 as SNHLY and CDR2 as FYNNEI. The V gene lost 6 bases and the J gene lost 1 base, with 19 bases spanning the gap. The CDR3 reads CASSYSLAGKSYNEQFF. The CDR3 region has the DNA TGTGCCAGCAGCTACTCACTGGCGGGCAAGTCCTACAATGAGCAGTTCTTC.

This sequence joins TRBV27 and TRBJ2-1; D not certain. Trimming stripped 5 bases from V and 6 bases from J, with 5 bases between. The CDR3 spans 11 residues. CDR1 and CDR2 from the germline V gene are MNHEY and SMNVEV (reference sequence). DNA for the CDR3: TGTGCCAGCAGTGCCTTCAATGAGCAGTTCTTC. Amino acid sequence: CASSAFNEQFF.

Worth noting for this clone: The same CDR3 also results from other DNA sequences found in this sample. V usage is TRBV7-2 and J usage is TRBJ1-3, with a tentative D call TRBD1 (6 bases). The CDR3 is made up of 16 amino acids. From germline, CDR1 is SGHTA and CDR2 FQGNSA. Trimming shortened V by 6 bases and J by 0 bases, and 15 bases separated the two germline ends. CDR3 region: CASSLVGTSSGNTIYF. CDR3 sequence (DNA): TGTGCCAGCAGTCTGGTGGGGACAAGCTCTGGAAACACCATATATTTT.

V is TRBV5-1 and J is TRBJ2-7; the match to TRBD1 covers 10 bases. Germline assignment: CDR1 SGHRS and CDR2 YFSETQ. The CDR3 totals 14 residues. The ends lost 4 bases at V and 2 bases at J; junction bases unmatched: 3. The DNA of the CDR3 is TGCGCCAGCAGCGGACAGGGGGGTCCCTACGAGCAGTACTTC. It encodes CASSGQGGPYEQYF. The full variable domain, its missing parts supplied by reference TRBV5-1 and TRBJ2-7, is KAGVTQTPRYLIKTRGQQVTLSCSPISGHRSVSWYQQTPGQGLQFLFEYFSETQRNKGNFPGRFSGRQFSNSRSEMNVSTLELGDSALYLCASSGQGGPYEQYFGPGTRLTVT.

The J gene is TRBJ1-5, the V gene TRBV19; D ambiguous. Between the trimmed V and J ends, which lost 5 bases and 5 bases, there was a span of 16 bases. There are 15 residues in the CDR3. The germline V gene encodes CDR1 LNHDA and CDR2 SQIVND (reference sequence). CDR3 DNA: TGTGCCAGTAGTTGGGGTAGCCCCAAGGATCAGCCCCAGCATTTT. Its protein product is CASSWGSPKDQPQHF.

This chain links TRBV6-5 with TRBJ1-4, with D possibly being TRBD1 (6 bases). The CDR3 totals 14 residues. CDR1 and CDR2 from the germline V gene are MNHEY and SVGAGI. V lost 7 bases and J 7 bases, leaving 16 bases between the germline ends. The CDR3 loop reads CASKKQGGGEKLFF. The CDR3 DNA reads TGTGCCAGCAAAAAACAGGGAGGGGGTGAAAAACTGTTTTTT.

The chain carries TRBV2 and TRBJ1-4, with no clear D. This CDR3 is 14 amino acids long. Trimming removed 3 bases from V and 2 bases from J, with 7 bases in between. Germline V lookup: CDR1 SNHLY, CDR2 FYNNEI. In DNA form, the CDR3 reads TGTGCCAGCAGTGACCGATGGACTAATGAAAAACTGTTTTTT. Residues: CASSDRWTNEKLFF.

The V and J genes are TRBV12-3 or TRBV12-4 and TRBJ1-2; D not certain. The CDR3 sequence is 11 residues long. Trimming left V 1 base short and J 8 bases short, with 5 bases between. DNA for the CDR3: TGTGCCAGCAGTTTAGGGAAGGGCTACACCTTC. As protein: CASSLGKGYTF.

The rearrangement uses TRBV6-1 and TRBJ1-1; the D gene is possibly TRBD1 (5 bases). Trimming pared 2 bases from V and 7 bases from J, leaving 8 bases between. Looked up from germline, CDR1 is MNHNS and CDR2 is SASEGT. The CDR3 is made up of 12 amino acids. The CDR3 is CASSEMGGEAFF. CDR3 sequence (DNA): TGTGCCAGCAGTGAAATGGGGGGTGAAGCTTTCTTT.